The 3 T cell receptor beta chains listed next were all sequenced from one sample in a study of control samples from healthy donors and cancer patients. Sequencing was performed with immunoSEQ multiplex PCR; in TCRdb, only in-frame clones are kept and a portion is missing. The data show some 150,000 clones, with about 89% seen just once and more than 6.5% held by the top ten. The sample taken for sequencing was blood. Receptor source: a man between 18 and 35 years old in good health.

Here the CDR3 DNA reads TGTGCCAGCAAATACAGGGCGGCTTTCTTT. It yields the protein CASKYRAAFF. The V and J genes are TRBV12-3 or TRBV12-4 and TRBJ1-1, with D perhaps TRBD1 (6 bases). Trimming shortened V by 7 bases and J by 11 bases, and 11 bases separated the two germline ends. The CDR3 is made up of 10 amino acids.

The rearrangement uses TRBV7-9 and TRBJ2-7; 9 nucleotides align to TRBD2. This CDR3 region has 18 residues. In germline, CDR1 is SEHNR, CDR2 FQNEAQ (reference sequence). Trimming cost V 2 bases and J 0 bases; bases outside gene matches: 11. CDR3 in amino acids: CASSLPPLIAGDSYEQYF. The CDR3 region has the DNA TGTGCCAGCAGCTTACCCCCGTTAATAGCGGGGGACTCCTACGAGCAGTACTTC.

In its sample, this clone was seen once. Other DNA sequences in the sample encode the same CDR3. The gene calls are TRBV12-3 or TRBV12-4 and TRBJ2-2; D is uncertain. This CDR3 contains 12 residues. V dropped 3 bases and J dropped 2 bases, with 1 base sitting between them. CDR3 residues: CASSFNTGELFF. The CDR3 nucleotides read TGTGCCAGCAGTTTCAACACCGGGGAGCTGTTTTTT.